These T cell receptor beta chains were read from a single sample in a study of early T cells in non-severe SARS-CoV-2 infection. TCRdb re-called the 5' RACE reads through MiXCR, storing one row per CDR3 protein. The sample holds some 100,000 distinct CDR3 sequences; 14% to 15% are singletons and the top ten take around 0.5%. The source material was whole blood. The receptor source for this set is an adult who was a healthcare worker with PCR-confirmed SARS-CoV-2 infection or an uninfected control (not recorded which). Both conserved end residues are part of each CDR3. A D gene is named only where the DNA matches it firmly. Not all rows give a size; the values are once, few, many and, for expanded clones, a class.

>TRBV5-1|16|many|TRBJ1-3|NA
CASSLDRVGSGNTIYF
TGCGCCAGCAGCTTGGACAGGGTGGGATCTGGAAACACCATATATTTT
>TRBV6-6|16|few|TRBJ2-5|NA
CASSYSVRGRRETQYF
TGTGCCAGCAGTTACTCTGTCCGGGGGCGCAGGGAGACCCAGTACTTC
>TRBV6-2/TRBV6-3|15|NA|TRBJ2-3|NA
CASTKIGRSTDTQYF
TGTGCCAGCACTAAAATTGGAAGAAGCACAGATACGCAGTATTTT
>TRBV4-1|15|NA|TRBJ2-2|NA
CASSLRGSNTGELFF
TGCGCCAGCAGCCTTAGAGGCAGTAACACCGGGGAGCTGTTTTTT
>TRBV2|13|many|TRBJ2-3|NA
CASRAAGRDTQYF
TGTGCCAGCAGGGCTGCGGGGCGGGATACGCAGTATTTT
>TRBV2|13|NA|TRBJ1-1|NA
CASRRRMNTEAFF
TGTGCCAGCAGAAGACGGATGAACACTGAAGCTTTCTTT
>TRBV7-8|17|NA|TRBJ2-3|NA
CASSLVGTSWEFDTQYF
TGTGCCAGCAGCTTAGTGGGCACTAGCTGGGAATTCGATACGCAGTATTTT
>TRBV9|15|NA|TRBJ2-6|NA
CASSTRSSGANVLTF
TGTGCCAGCAGCACGCGGAGCTCTGGGGCCAACGTCCTGACTTTC
>TRBV27|15|many|TRBJ2-3|TRBD1
CASSPQGAGPDTQYF
TGTGCCAGCAGTCCCCAGGGGGCTGGCCCAGATACGCAGTATTTT
>TRBV13|17|few|TRBJ1-1|TRBD1
CASSLRGPDLWNTEAFF
TGTGCCAGCAGCTTAAGGGGGCCCGACTTATGGAACACTGAAGCTTTCTTT
>TRBV29-1|19|NA|TRBJ2-3|NA
CSVAPRRREVPKSTDTQYF
TGCAGCGTTGCCCCCAGGAGAAGGGAAGTCCCCAAGAGCACAGATACGCAGTATTTT
>TRBV5-1|14|NA|TRBJ2-1|TRBD1
CASSIRGRRNEQFF
TGCGCCAGCAGCATCAGGGGGCGTAGGAATGAGCAGTTCTTC
>TRBV19|15|NA|TRBJ1-4|TRBD1
CASSITTGGNEKLFF
TGTGCCAGTAGTATAACGACAGGGGGTAATGAAAAACTGTTTTTT
>TRBV7-6|13|few|TRBJ1-1|NA
CASSAGLTTEAFF
TGTGCCAGCAGCGCCGGACTAACGACTGAAGCTTTCTTT
>TRBV2|13|few|TRBJ1-5|NA
CASSVNKDQPQHF
TGTGCCAGCAGTGTAAACAAAGATCAGCCCCAGCATTTT
>TRBV6-6|15|many|TRBJ2-1|TRBD1
CASLGRDRGDNEQFF
TGTGCCAGCCTTGGGAGGGACAGGGGGGATAATGAGCAGTTCTTC
>TRBV5-4|16|NA|TRBJ2-1|TRBD2
CASSSSGGAGYNEQFF
TGTGCCAGCAGCAGTAGCGGGGGAGCCGGCTACAATGAGCAGTTCTTC
>TRBV9|14|few|TRBJ2-3|TRBD1
CASSVEGAVYTQYF
TGTGCCAGCAGCGTAGAGGGGGCCGTATATACGCAGTATTTT
>TRBV5-5|17|many|TRBJ1-4|TRBD1
CASSQLTGGATNEKLFF
TGTGCCAGCAGCCAGCTGACAGGGGGCGCAACTAATGAAAAACTGTTTTTT
>TRBV7-3|14|many|TRBJ2-1|TRBD2
CASSTSGAVNEQFF
TGTGCCAGCAGCACTAGCGGGGCGGTCAATGAGCAGTTCTTC
>TRBV29-1|14|NA|TRBJ1-1|TRBD1
CSVTTGTVNTEAFF
TGCAGCGTTACAACCGGGACAGTGAACACTGAAGCTTTCTTT
>TRBV5-1|15|many|TRBJ2-1|TRBD1
CASSVVSGTGNEQFF
TGCGCCAGCAGCGTGGTGTCCGGGACAGGGAATGAGCAGTTCTTC
>TRBV5-1|12|few|TRBJ1-1|NA
CASSLGSTEAFF
TGCGCCAGCAGCTTGGGTAGCACTGAAGCTTTCTTT
>TRBV20-1|15|many|TRBJ2-1|NA
CSASGRRGSYNEQFF
TGCAGTGCTAGCGGACGCCGTGGCTCCTACAATGAGCAGTTCTTC
>TRBV3-1|11|few|TRBJ2-2|NA
CASSQAGELFF
TGTGCCAGCAGCCAAGCGGGGGAGCTGTTTTTT
>TRBV12-3/TRBV12-4|16|few|TRBJ1-5|NA
CASSLYQEVGNQPQHF
TGTGCCAGCAGTTTATATCAGGAAGTTGGCAATCAGCCCCAGCATTTT
>TRBV29-1|13|NA|TRBJ2-5|NA
CSARRDNKETQYF
TGCAGCGCCCGTCGGGACAACAAAGAGACCCAGTACTTC
>TRBV10-3|15|NA|TRBJ2-5|TRBD2
CAISGVAGSQETQYF
TGTGCCATCAGTGGGGTAGCGGGGAGTCAAGAGACCCAGTACTTC
>TRBV12-3/TRBV12-4|15|few|TRBJ2-4|NA
CASSPPGSRFRIQYF
TGTGCCAGCAGCCCACCAGGGTCTCGTTTTCGCATTCAGTACTTC
>TRBV5-1|13|NA|TRBJ1-2|NA
CASSLRNDYGYTF
TGCGCCAGCAGCTTGAGGAATGACTATGGCTACACCTTC
>TRBV6-5|14|NA|TRBJ2-2|NA
CASSGRANTGELFF
TGTGCCAGCTCTGGTAGGGCGAACACCGGGGAGCTGTTTTTT
>TRBV4-1|12|few|TRBJ1-4|NA
CASSQHKEKLFF
TGCGCCAGCAGCCAACACAAAGAAAAACTGTTTTTT